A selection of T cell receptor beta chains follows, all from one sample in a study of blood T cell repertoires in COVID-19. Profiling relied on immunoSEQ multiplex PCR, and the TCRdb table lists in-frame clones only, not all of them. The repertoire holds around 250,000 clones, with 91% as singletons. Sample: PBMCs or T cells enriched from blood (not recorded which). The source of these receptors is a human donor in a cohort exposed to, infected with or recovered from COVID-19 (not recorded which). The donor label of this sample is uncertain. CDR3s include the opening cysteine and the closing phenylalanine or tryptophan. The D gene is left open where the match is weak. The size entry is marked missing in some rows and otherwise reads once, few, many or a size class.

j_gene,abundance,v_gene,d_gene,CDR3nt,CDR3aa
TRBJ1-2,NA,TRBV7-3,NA,TGTGCCAGCAGCCCTGGAGGGTGGGGGTCCCGTTCCTACACCTTC,CASSPGGWGSRSYTF
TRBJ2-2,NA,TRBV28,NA,TGTGCCAGCACAGCCAGGGGAACCGGGGAGCTGTTTTTT,CASTARGTGELFF
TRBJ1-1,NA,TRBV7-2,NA,TGTGCCAGCAGCTTAGGGCCCTCCGGGTCGGTGAACACTGAAGCTTTCTTT,CASSLGPSGSVNTEAFF
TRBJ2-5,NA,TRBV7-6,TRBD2,TGTGCCAGCAGCCTTAACCCCGGGACTAGCGGGGGCCTGCCCTACTTC,CASSLNPGTSGGLPYF
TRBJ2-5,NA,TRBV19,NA,TGTGCCACCTCCACGGGGGAGGTAATTAGGGAGACCCAGTACTTC,CATSTGEVIRETQYF
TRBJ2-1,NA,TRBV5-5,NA,TGTGCCAGCAGCGGAGGGTCGGCAGGCTCCTACAATGAGCAGTTCTTC,CASSGGSAGSYNEQFF
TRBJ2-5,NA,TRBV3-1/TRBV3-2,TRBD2,TGTGCCAGCAGCCAAGGGTGGCTAGCGGGGGAAGAGACCCAGTACTTC,CASSQGWLAGEETQYF
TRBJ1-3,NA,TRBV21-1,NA,TGTGCCAGCACCTTCCGCCGGGACAGCGGAAACACCATATATTTT,CASTFRRDSGNTIYF
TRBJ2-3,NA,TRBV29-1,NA,TGCAGCGGGGGGGCGGGACTCACAGATACGCAGTATTTT,CSGGAGLTDTQYF
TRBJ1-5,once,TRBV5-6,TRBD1,TGTGCCAGCAGCTCACAGGGGAATCAGCCCCAGCATTTT,CASSSQGNQPQHF
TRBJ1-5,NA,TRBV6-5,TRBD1,TGTGCCAGCACCCAGGGGGCCCTTAGCAATCAGCCCCAGCATTTT,CASTQGALSNQPQHF
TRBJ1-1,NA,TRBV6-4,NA,TGTGCCAGCAGAAATTCGGACAGGAACACTGAAGCTTTCTTT,CASRNSDRNTEAFF
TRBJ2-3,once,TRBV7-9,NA,TGTGCCAGCAGCTTACGCGGGGGCACAGATACGCAGTATTTT,CASSLRGGTDTQYF
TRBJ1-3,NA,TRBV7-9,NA,TGTGCCAGCAGCCTAACGGCCGTTACAGGGAAGGCCTCTGGAAACACCATATATTTT,CASSLTAVTGKASGNTIYF
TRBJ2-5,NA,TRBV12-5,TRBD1,TGTGCTAGTGGTTTGGGACAGGGCAGTGGCGAGACCCAGTACTTC,CASGLGQGSGETQYF
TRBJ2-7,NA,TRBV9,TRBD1,TGTGCCAGCAGTCCGAGGATAGGGACAGGGCTCGAGCAGTACTTC,CASSPRIGTGLEQYF
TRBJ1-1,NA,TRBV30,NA,TGTGCCTGGAGTGTAACGGGGGCTTTCTTT,CAWSVTGAFF
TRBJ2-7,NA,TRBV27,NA,TGTGCCAGCAGTTCCTCCCGCGAGCAGTACTTC,CASSSSREQYF
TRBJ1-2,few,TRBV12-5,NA,TGTGCTAGTGGTTTGGTAGAGGGGGATGGCTACACCTTC,CASGLVEGDGYTF
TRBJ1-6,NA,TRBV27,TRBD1,TGTGCCAGCAGGGGACAGGGGACAACAAATAATTCACCCCTCCACTTT,CASRGQGTTNNSPLHF
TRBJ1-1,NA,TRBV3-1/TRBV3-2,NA,TGTGCCAGCAGCCGCCTTGGGGGGGACACTGAAGCTTTCTTT,CASSRLGGDTEAFF
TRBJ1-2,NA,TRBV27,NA,TGTGCCAGCAGCCCTAGTGTGGGACACACTAACTATGGCTACACCTTC,CASSPSVGHTNYGYTF
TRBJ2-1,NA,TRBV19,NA,TGTGCCAGTGGCCTTTCTTGGGGAGATGAGCAGTTCTTC,CASGLSWGDEQFF
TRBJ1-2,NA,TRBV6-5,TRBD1,TGTGCCAGCAGTTACGATCGACAGGGAGTCTATGGCTACACCTTC,CASSYDRQGVYGYTF
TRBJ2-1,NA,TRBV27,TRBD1,TGTGCCAGCGGGCTAACCGGGACAGGCTACAATGAGCAGTTCTTC,CASGLTGTGYNEQFF
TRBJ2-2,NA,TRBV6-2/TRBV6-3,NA,TGTGCCAGCAGTTACTCCGGCGGGGAGCTGTTTTTT,CASSYSGGELFF
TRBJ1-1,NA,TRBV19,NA,TGTGCCAGTAGTATCGGCGGGGGGGGCACTGAAGCTTTCTTT,CASSIGGGGTEAFF